The 20 T cell receptor beta chains reported below all come from one sample, sequenced in a study of CD8 T cells in Susac syndrome. Random hexamers were used to reverse transcribe about 0.45 to 1 ug of RNA. Each CDR3 protein gets one entry after TCRdb re-called the immunoSEQ multiplex PCR reads with MiXCR. The sample holds 100,000 to 150,000 distinct CDR3 sequences, over 85% seen once. Sequencing was done on a sample of CD8+ T cells from PBMCs. Receptors were obtained from a human donor with Susac syndrome.

This rearrangement joins TRBV20-1 to TRBJ1-3; no clear D. Germline V lookup: CDR1 DFQATT, CDR2 SNEGSKA (reference sequence). The CDR3 spans 13 residues. V was pared by 2 bases and J by 0 bases, with 5 bases between. In DNA form, the CDR3 reads TGCAGTGCTAGACAACTCTCTGGAAACACCATATATTTT. It is translated as CSARQLSGNTIYF.

V gene TRBV28 combines with J gene TRBJ1-2; D unresolved. Germline lookup yields CDR1 MDHEN and CDR2 SYDVKM. V lost 5 bases to trimming and J lost 1 base, with 11 bases between them. The CDR3 spans 14 residues. The CDR3 region is CASSPHTVNYGYTF. The CDR3 nucleotides read TGTGCCAGCAGTCCCCACACAGTTAACTATGGCTACACCTTC.

CDR3 coding DNA: TGTGCCAGCAGCGTAGAAGGGGGGGTCTTCCAAGAGACCCAGTACTTC. This translates into CASSVEGGVFQETQYF. The rearrangement joins TRBV9 to TRBJ2-5, with a weak D call TRBD2 (7 bases). The CDR3 has 16 amino acids. Between the trimmed V and J ends, which lost 0 bases and 1 base, there was a span of 13 bases. Germline V CDR1 and CDR2: SGDLS, YYNGEE. Using reference TRBV9 and TRBJ2-5 for the parts outside the CDR3, the full variable domain is DSGVTQTPKHLITATGQRVTLRCSPRSGDLSVYWYQQSLDQGLQFLIQYYNGEERAKGNILERFSAQQFPDLHSELNLSSLELGDSALYFCASSVEGGVFQETQYFGPGTRLLVL.

This clonotype has just one count. V is TRBV9 and J is TRBJ2-2, with 8 bases lining up with TRBD2. The CDR3 has 17 amino acids. With 6 bases clipped from V and 0 bases from J, the junction kept 10 bases outside the gene matches. The germline gives CDR1 SGDLS, CDR2 YYNGEE. The CDR3 loop reads CASTQRASGPNTGELFF. CDR3 DNA sequence: TGTGCCAGCACCCAGAGGGCTAGCGGGCCGAACACCGGGGAGCTGTTTTTT.

The gene calls are TRBV13 and TRBJ2-3, with D unclear. V was cut by 5 bases and J by 0 bases, with 18 bases left in between. The germline CDR1 and CDR2 sequences are PRHDT and FYEKMQ (reference sequence). CDR3 length: 17 amino acids. CDR3 loop: CASSAQRTRISTDTQYF. The DNA for the CDR3 is TGTGCCAGCAGCGCCCAACGGACGAGAATAAGCACAGATACGCAGTATTTT.

This chain joins TRBV11-2 and TRBJ2-6; the D gene is possibly TRBD2 (5 bases). This CDR3 is 16 amino acids long. V lost 5 bases and J 0 bases, leaving 11 bases between the germline ends. CDR1 and CDR2 (germline): SGHAT, FQNNGV. The CDR3 spells CASSVGRGSGANVLTF. The CDR3 DNA sequence: TGTGCCAGCAGCGTCGGCCGGGGCTCTGGGGCCAACGTCCTGACTTTC.

V usage is TRBV10-3 and J usage is TRBJ2-5, with D perhaps matching TRBD1 or TRBD2 (5 bases each). In germline, CDR1 is ENHRY, CDR2 SYGVKD. Trimming cost V 2 bases and J 9 bases, with 13 bases left between them. This CDR3 comprises 13 residues. CDR3 region: CAISEQGLRAQYF. CDR3 in DNA: TGTGCCATCAGTGAGCAGGGCCTGAGGGCCCAGTACTTC.

The chain uses TRBV19 and TRBJ2-5, with 8 bases matching TRBD1. This CDR3 contains 14 residues. Per germline, CDR1 LNHDA and CDR2 SQIVND (reference sequence). Trimming took 7 bases from V and 2 from J; bases not matched to a gene: 6. This CDR3 reads CASTGGRRQETQYF. The CDR3 region has the DNA TGTGCCAGTACAGGGGGCAGGAGACAAGAGACCCAGTACTTC.

The CDR3 region is CASSYVAGGVNTEAFF. The CDR3 DNA follows: TGTGCCAGCAGTTACGTGGCAGGGGGAGTGAACACTGAAGCTTTCTTT. V is TRBV6-5 and J is TRBJ1-1; 7 bases are a match to TRBD1. In germline, CDR1 is MNHEY, CDR2 SVGAGI. V shed 2 bases and J 0 bases; nucleotides not matched to a gene: 6. There are 16 residues in the CDR3.

The chain uses TRBV9 and TRBJ2-2; 9 nucleotides line up with TRBD1. Germline V lookup: CDR1 SGDLS, CDR2 YYNGEE. The CDR3 extends over 16 amino acids. V gave up 0 bases and J gave up 6 bases; unmatched junction bases: 6. The CDR3 nucleotides read TGTGCCAGCAGCGTAGTCGGGACAGGGTTGTCCGGGGAGCTGTTTTTT. Its translation: CASSVVGTGLSGELFF.

This clonotype was counted once. The chain combines TRBV11-2 with TRBJ1-2, with D tentatively TRBD1 (6 bases). Trimming removed 5 bases at V and 8 bases at J, with 18 bases between. CDR3 size: 14 residues. Germline loops: CDR1 SGHAT, CDR2 FQNNGV. CDR3 coding DNA: TGTGCCAGCAGCCGACCCGACCAGGGGAGGGGCTACACCTTC. Translating gives CASSRPDQGRGYTF.

The chain is built from TRBV6-1 and TRBJ1-1; 9 bases are shared with TRBD1. Looked up from germline, CDR1 is MNHNS and CDR2 is SASEGT. CDR3 length: 14 residues. V trimming: 1 base; J trimming: 6 bases; junction bases outside the gene matches: 3. CDR3 amino acids: CASSEDRGLAEAFF. The CDR3 coding sequence is TGTGCCAGCAGTGAAGACAGGGGGCTGGCTGAAGCTTTCTTT.

The CDR3 DNA reads TGCGCCAGCAGCCAAGAGGCAGGAATGAACACTGAAGCTTTCTTT. Translated: CASSQEAGMNTEAFF. V and J are TRBV4-3 and TRBJ1-1; D is unresolved. Trimming pared 0 bases from V and 0 bases from J, leaving 8 bases between. Looked up from germline, CDR1 is LGHNA and CDR2 is YSLEER. The CDR3 runs to 15 residues.

This chain uses TRBV6-5 with TRBJ2-7; 9 bases fit TRBD1. This CDR3 comprises 17 residues. Germline trimming cut 0 bases from V and 1 base from J; bases unmatched to any gene: 7. CDR1 MNHEY and CDR2 SVGAGI come from the germline V gene. The CDR3 loop reads CASSYSPPGQGSYEQYF. The CDR3 DNA reads as TGTGCCAGCAGTTACTCGCCCCCGGGACAGGGATCCTACGAGCAGTACTTC.

The rearrangement uses TRBV7-2 and TRBJ2-7; D is unresolved. The CDR3 loop spans 15 amino acids. Germline CDR1 and CDR2: SGHTA and FQGNSA. V gave up 5 bases and J gave up 0 bases, with 14 bases separating them. CDR3 coding DNA: TGTGCCAGCAGCGCCTCTGGCGCGCGCTCCTACGAGCAGTACTTC. This gives the protein CASSASGARSYEQYF.

This chain's CDR3 is CASSQSSAYGEQYF. Here the CDR3 DNA reads TGTGCCAGCAGCCAATCATCGGCGTATGGAGAGCAGTACTTC. The J gene is TRBJ2-7, the V gene TRBV16; D gene uncertain. With 0 bases removed from V and 7 bases from J, the gap between germline ends came to 13 bases. The CDR3 totals 14 residues. Looked up from germline, CDR1 is KGHSY and CDR2 is FQNENV.

The chain joins TRBV29-1 to TRBJ2-1; possible D gene TRBD1, 6 bases. Germline assignment: CDR1 SQVTM and CDR2 ANQGSEA. V dropped 5 bases and J dropped 8 bases, with 16 bases sitting between them. This CDR3 is built from 13 residues. The CDR3 sequence is CSVSTGVSYEQFF. CDR3 DNA sequence: TGCAGCGTTTCGACAGGAGTAAGCTATGAGCAGTTCTTC.

The chain couples TRBV7-9 to TRBJ2-7; no clear D gene. The CDR3 runs to 13 residues. Germline loops: CDR1 SEHNR, CDR2 FQNEAQ (reference sequence). Trimming removed 1 base from V and 2 bases from J, with 6 bases in between. The CDR3 DNA reads TGTGCCAGCAGCTTAGGGTCAGCCTACGAGCAGTACTTC. Its protein product is CASSLGSAYEQYF.

This chain connects TRBV29-1 to TRBJ1-2; possible D gene TRBD1, 5 bases. This CDR3 comprises 13 residues. Germline V gene data show CDR1 as SQVTM and CDR2 as ANQGSEA. Trimming took off 1 base at V and 7 bases at J, with 13 bases between the two ends. CDR3 protein: CSVEGQSHAGYTF. Here the CDR3 DNA reads TGCAGCGTTGAAGGACAGTCTCACGCTGGCTACACCTTC.

The chain links TRBV6-2 or TRBV6-3 to TRBJ2-2, with D perhaps matching TRBD2 (7 bases). Germline CDR1 and CDR2: MNHEY and SVGEGT. The length of the CDR3 is 15 residues. The V end was cut by 2 bases, the J end by 6 bases, with 13 bases between. In nucleotides, the CDR3 is TGTGCCAGCAGTTACGGAGGGGGGGAGGCCGGGGAGCTGTTTTTT. Translated: CASSYGGGEAGELFF.